One and the same sample provided the 28 T cell receptor beta chains below, sequenced in a study of human T cells and chemical hapten exposure. One entry per CDR3 protein results from TCRdb running MiXCR on the RACE reads. The sample has about 90,000 distinct CDR3 sequences, under 12% seen once. The time point denotes: patch test 1, 2 weeks after DPC sensitization. Documented treatment: therapeutic diphenylcyclopropenone sensitization with weekly scalp DPC. Specimen: whole blood, collected in connection with sensitization to the hapten diphenylcyclopropenone (DPC). Every receptor here comes from a man between 40 and 49 years old with alopecia areata. Some clones in this sample may be carry-over from other donors' samples.

This clonotype has at least ten counts. This chain connects TRBV25-1 to TRBJ1-2; 10 nucleotides agree with TRBD1. V trimming: 5 bases; J trimming: 8 bases; junction bases outside the gene matches: 11. CDR3 length: 15 residues. Germline V gene sequence: CDR1 MGHDK, CDR2 SYGVNS. CDR3 in amino acids: CASSRIPGTGDGYTF. CDR3 bases: TGTGCCAGCAGTAGGATTCCCGGGACAGGGGACGGCTACACCTTC.

This clonotype was detected only a few times. The chain carries TRBV10-3 and TRBJ2-7; a weak D match, TRBD2 (6 bases). This CDR3 has 14 amino acids. Germline V lookup: CDR1 ENHRY, CDR2 SYGVKD. V dropped 10 bases and J dropped 1 base, with 17 bases sitting between them. Written as DNA, the CDR3 is TGTGCCACCACGGGGGATGGGCGTTCCTACGAGCAGTACGTC. Protein sequence: CATTGDGRSYEQYV.

This clonotype was recorded at least ten times. The chain links TRBV7-2 to TRBJ1-1, with 7 nucleotides matching TRBD1. Germline CDR1 is SGHTA and CDR2 is FQGNSA. J was trimmed by 1 base and V by 5 bases; bases with no gene match: 13. The CDR3 runs 17 residues. The CDR3 DNA sequence: TGTGCCAGCAGCCTAGACGAAGGACAGGCGGGGAACACTGAAGCTTTCTTT. As protein: CASSLDEGQAGNTEAFF.

A few counts support this clonotype. The chain links TRBV18 to TRBJ1-5; D gene unclear. Trimming removed 6 bases from V and 2 bases from J, with 14 bases in between. Germline V CDR1 and CDR2: KGHSH, LQKENI. CDR3 length: 15 amino acids. This CDR3 is CASSLTGFGNQPQHF. The CDR3 DNA sequence: TGTGCCAGCTCCCTTACGGGGTTCGGCAATCAGCCCCAGCATTTT.

This clonotype occurred many times. Here the CDR3 DNA reads TGTGCCAGCAGTCCCTACTCGAGTTCGCAGTATTTT. Its protein product is CASSPYSSSQYF. The chain carries TRBV28 and TRBJ2-3; D gene ambiguous. Germline V CDR1 and CDR2: MDHEN, SYDVKM. CDR3 length equals 12 residues. V shed 5 bases and J shed 10 bases, with 13 bases lying between them.

V gene TRBV7-9 combines with J gene TRBJ2-3, with D perhaps matching TRBD1 (6 bases). Trimming removed 2 bases at V and 4 bases at J, with 10 bases between. There are 14 residues in the CDR3. Germline values: CDR1 SEHNR, CDR2 FQNEAQ (reference sequence). The CDR3 protein is CASSLRGSSDTQYF. The CDR3, as DNA: TGTGCCAGCAGCTTAAGGGGGTCCTCAGATACGCAGTATTTT.

This chain links TRBV25-1 with TRBJ2-7; D not certain. V gave up 8 bases and J gave up 2 bases, with 25 bases separating them. The CDR3 is made up of 17 amino acids. The germline V gene has CDR1 MGHDK and CDR2 SYGVNS. In nucleotides, the CDR3 is TGTGCCAGCCTATTGGACCCAAGGGTTTGTCTAACCTACGAGCAGTACTTC. Its protein product is CASLLDPRVCLTYEQYF.

This clonotype turned up a few times. V and J are TRBV27 and TRBJ2-7, with 9 bases identical to TRBD2. Germline CDR1 is MNHEY and CDR2 is SMNVEV (reference sequence). The CDR3 spans 15 residues. V was clipped by 5 bases and J by 4 bases; unmatched bases: 9. CDR3: CASSQPGLAVYEQYF. The DNA of the CDR3 is TGTGCCAGCAGTCAACCGGGACTAGCAGTTTACGAGCAGTACTTC.

This clonotype showed up just a few times. This chain links TRBV28 with TRBJ2-6; D unclear. The V end lost 2 bases, the J end lost 2 bases, and 13 bases lay between the germline ends. This CDR3 has 17 amino acids. Germline values: CDR1 MDHEN, CDR2 SYDVKM. CDR3 sequence (DNA): TGTGCCAGCAGTTTACGTTTCTATCCTCCTGGGGCCAACGTCCTGACTTTC. This translates into CASSLRFYPPGANVLTF.

The chain employs TRBV7-9 and TRBJ2-3; 12 bases align to TRBD2. Germline V CDR1 and CDR2: SEHNR, FQNEAQ (reference sequence). The CDR3 has 16 residues. V lost 5 bases to trimming and J lost 1 base; unmatched junction nucleotides: 4. DNA for the CDR3: TGTGCCAGCAGCCAACTAGCGGGAGGACGCACAGATACGCAGTATTTT. Translated: CASSQLAGGRTDTQYF.

The chain links TRBV11-3 to TRBJ2-5, with D possibly TRBD2 on 6 matching bases. Trimming cost V 2 bases and J 2 bases, with 15 bases left between them. Germline CDR1 reads SGHNT; CDR2 reads YENEEA. CDR3 length: 16 residues. CDR3: CASSLLTSWCQETQYF. CDR3 DNA sequence: TGTGCCAGCAGCTTACTTACTAGCTGGTGTCAAGAGACCCAGTACTTC.

This chain joins TRBV4-3 and TRBJ2-7; D might be TRBD2 (5 bases). In germline, CDR1 is LGHNA, CDR2 YSLEER. V was clipped by 0 bases and J by 2 bases, with 14 bases between them. The CDR3 runs 16 residues. CDR3 DNA: TGCGCCAGCAGCCAAGATTGGTCGCAGCGGACCTACGAGCAGTACTTC. It specifies CASSQDWSQRTYEQYF.

The gene calls are TRBV30 and TRBJ2-7; unclear D gene. Per the germline V gene, CDR1 is GTSNPN and CDR2 is SVGIG (reference sequence). The CDR3 contains 13 residues. Trimming took 3 bases from V and 0 from J, leaving 9 bases between them. The CDR3 region is CAWRQVSSYEQYF. The CDR3 DNA reads as TGTGCCTGGAGGCAGGTGAGCTCCTACGAGCAGTACTTC.

This clonotype was detected only a few times. The V gene is TRBV18, the J gene TRBJ2-7, with 8 nucleotides matching TRBD2. From germline, CDR1 is KGHSH and CDR2 LQKENI. With 2 bases clipped from V and 4 bases from J, the junction kept 7 bases outside the gene matches. This CDR3 comprises 15 residues. CDR3 amino acids: CASSPEGAGAYEQYF. The CDR3 DNA follows: TGTGCCAGCTCACCAGAAGGAGCGGGAGCGTACGAGCAGTACTTC.

The CDR3 loop reads CASSRTGDSYYNEQFF. Written as DNA, the CDR3 is TGTGCCAGCAGTCGTACAGGGGATTCCTACTACAATGAGCAGTTCTTC. The chain is built from TRBV12-3 or TRBV12-4 and TRBJ2-1; TRBD1 aligns across 7 bases. J gave up 3 bases and V 5 bases, and 10 bases lay outside the gene matches. There are 16 residues in the CDR3.

This clonotype was seen ten or more times. The chain is built from TRBV6-5 and TRBJ2-3; maybe TRBD2 (5 bases). The germline CDR1 and CDR2 sequences are MNHEY and SVGAGI. This CDR3 is 16 amino acids long. Deletions cut 7 bases from V and 1 base from J, with 18 bases between. CDR3 in DNA: TGTGCCAGCAACCCTGACCTGGCGGGTGGCACAGATACGCAGTATTTT. Encoded protein: CASNPDLAGGTDTQYF.

This clonotype appeared many times. The chain carries TRBV14 and TRBJ1-2, with unresolved D. The CDR3 is 13 amino acids. Germline-derived CDR1 and CDR2 are SGHDN and FVKESK. V lost 4 bases to trimming and J lost 5 bases, with 11 bases between them. The CDR3 coding sequence is TGTGCCAGCAGCCTGAAGGTCGGATATGGCTACACCTTC. Residues: CASSLKVGYGYTF.

The V and J genes are TRBV30 and TRBJ2-1, with D perhaps TRBD1 or TRBD2 (5 bases each). Per germline, CDR1 GTSNPN and CDR2 SVGIG (reference sequence). The CDR3 spans 11 residues. With 5 bases removed from V and 9 bases from J, the gap between germline ends came to 11 bases. CDR3 coding DNA: TGTGCCTGGGGGGACGGAGGTGAGCAGTTCTTC. Translation: CAWGDGGEQFF.

V and J are TRBV3-1 and TRBJ2-2, with unresolved D. V was clipped by 3 bases and J by 5 bases, with 10 bases between them. Germline V gives CDR1 LGHDT, CDR2 YNNKEL (reference sequence). The CDR3 is made up of 14 amino acids. This CDR3 is CASSQVIGTGELFF. For the CDR3, the DNA is TGTGCCAGCAGCCAGGTTATAGGAACCGGGGAGCTGTTTTTT.

This rearrangement joins TRBV3-1 to TRBJ2-1; D is unclear. With 1 base removed from V and 9 bases from J, the gap between germline ends came to 4 bases. The CDR3 is 11 residues long. CDR1 is LGHDT, CDR2 YNNKEL, per germline (reference sequence). This CDR3 reads CASSQVGEQFF. The CDR3 region has the DNA TGTGCCAGCAGCCAAGTCGGTGAGCAGTTCTTC.

This clonotype was detected a few times. The V and J genes are TRBV7-9 and TRBJ2-5; TRBD1 aligns across 7 bases. The germline V gene encodes CDR1 SEHNR and CDR2 FQNEAQ (reference sequence). Trimming at V came to 5 bases and at J to 4 bases, leaving 7 bases not matched to a gene. The CDR3 covers 14 residues. Here the CDR3 DNA reads TGTGCCAGCAGCCCGAGGGGGCTAAGAGAGACCCAGTACTTC. Translated: CASSPRGLRETQYF.

The V call is TRBV12-3 or TRBV12-4, the J call TRBJ2-1, with 10 bases aligning to TRBD2. This CDR3 comprises 16 residues. Trimming at V came to 7 bases and at J to 2 bases, leaving 8 bases not matched to a gene. This chain's CDR3 is CASTPLAGQTYNEQFF. In nucleotides, the CDR3 is TGTGCCAGCACCCCACTAGCGGGACAAACCTACAATGAGCAGTTCTTC.

This clonotype has at least ten counts. This chain joins TRBV6-5 and TRBJ2-5; 7 positions match TRBD2. Trimming took 8 bases from V and 5 from J; bases not matched to a gene: 5. This CDR3 is built from 12 residues. CDR1 MNHEY and CDR2 SVGAGI come from the germline V gene. CDR3: CASGRGVETQYF. In DNA form, the CDR3 reads TGTGCCAGCGGACGGGGGGTGGAGACCCAGTACTTC.

Only a few counts were recorded for this clonotype. The V and J genes are TRBV20-1 and TRBJ2-3; D may be TRBD1 or TRBD2 (5 bases each). Germline CDR1 reads DFQATT; CDR2 reads SNEGSKA (reference sequence). The CDR3 spans 16 residues. Trimming took 3 bases from V and 0 from J, leaving 16 bases between them. The CDR3 sequence is CSARSGRWTSTDTQYF. For the CDR3, the DNA is TGCAGTGCTAGGTCGGGGCGGTGGACGAGCACAGATACGCAGTATTTT.

This chain uses TRBV7-2 with TRBJ2-5; D tentatively reads TRBD1 or TRBD2 (5 bases each). Germline CDR1 SGHTA, CDR2 FQGNSA. With 5 bases removed from V and 2 bases from J, the gap between germline ends came to 9 bases. This CDR3 region has 13 residues. The CDR3 region is CASSRDHQETQYF. CDR3 nucleotides: TGTGCCAGCAGCCGGGACCATCAAGAGACCCAGTACTTC.

This clonotype was seen at least ten times. V usage is TRBV7-8 and J usage is TRBJ2-3; maybe TRBD2 (6 bases). Per germline, CDR1 SGHVS and CDR2 FQNEAQ. Trimming left V 1 base short and J 0 bases short, with 11 bases between. This CDR3 has 16 residues. Here the CDR3 reads CASSLGRGTSTDTQYF. CDR3 in DNA: TGTGCCAGCAGCTTAGGACGAGGGACTAGCACAGATACGCAGTATTTT.

This clonotype was seen repeatedly, ten times or more. The rearrangement uses TRBV5-1 and TRBJ2-3, with 13 bases aligning to TRBD2. Germline assignment: CDR1 SGHRS and CDR2 YFSETQ. With V trimmed by 4 bases and J by 5 bases, 10 bases remained unmatched. The CDR3 extends over 17 amino acids. The DNA of the CDR3 is TGCGCCAGCAGCCGTGGGACTAGCGGGAAGGTAGAAGATACGCAGTATTTT. Translating it yields CASSRGTSGKVEDTQYF.

This clonotype was seen more than once but under ten times. The V and J genes are TRBV5-4 and TRBJ2-7; 7 bases are shared with TRBD1. In germline, CDR1 is SGHNT, CDR2 YYREEE (reference sequence). V lost 3 bases and J lost 6; bases outside the gene matches: 12. This CDR3 has 15 amino acids. The CDR3 region has the DNA TGTGCCAGCAGCTCACAGCAGGGGGTGCAGAGCGAGCAGTACGTC. It encodes CASSSQQGVQSEQYV.